The 29 T cell receptor beta chains below all came from one sample that was sequenced in a study of shared T cell receptors in the human thymus. Here immunoSEQ multiplex PCR was the method, and the copy in TCRdb shows in-frame clones only, minus some. The repertoire includes approximately 580,000 clones, approximately 80% of them detected once, and more than 0.01% sits in the top ten. These data were also filed under a second study, of human thymus T cells.

The sequenced sample was thymocytes. The origin of the receptors is a boy younger than two with a congenital heart defect.

The chain links TRBV4-3 to TRBJ2-7; 8 bases are a match to TRBD1. CDR3 length equals 16 residues. The trim removed 1 base at V and 5 bases at J, leaving 10 bases unmatched. Germline V gives CDR1 LGHNA, CDR2 YSLEER. The DNA for the CDR3 is TGCGCCAGCAGCCAAGGGGAGGAGACAGGGGTTCACGAGCAGTACTTC. Translating gives CASSQGEETGVHEQYF.

The rearrangement links TRBV14 to TRBJ2-1, with 14 positions matching TRBD2. V gave up 4 bases and J gave up 6 bases; unmatched junction bases: 5. Germline V gene lookup returns CDR1 SGHDN and CDR2 FVKESK. This CDR3 comprises 16 residues. CDR3 bases: TGTGCCAGCAGCCCACTGACTAGCGGGAGGGCCAATGAGCAGTTCTTC. Its protein product is CASSPLTSGRANEQFF.

Of note for this clone: The junction departs from germline at one end; a sequencing error may be responsible. The CDR3 DNA is TGTGCTAGCAGTCCTGCGACTAGCGGGAGGCCCGGGGAGCAGTTCTTC. Its protein is CASSPATSGRPGEQFF. The chain couples TRBV7-7 to TRBJ2-1; TRBD2 matches 13 bases. The CDR3 is made up of 16 amino acids. The V gene's germline CDR1 is SSHAT and CDR2 FNYEAQ (reference sequence).

The chain employs TRBV9 and TRBJ2-3; 9 bases line up with TRBD2. Germline CDR1 SGDLS, CDR2 YYNGEE. CDR3 length: 17 amino acids. V dropped 4 bases and J dropped 2; count of bases not matched to a gene: 11. DNA for the CDR3: TGTGCCAGCAGCCCCTGGGGAGCGGGAGGCGCCACAGATACGCAGTATTTT. This encodes CASSPWGAGGATDTQYF.

The chain carries TRBV21-1 and TRBJ2-1; TRBD1, the table's D call, lacks a check against the DNA. TRBV21-1 is a known pseudogene. The CDR3 is 19 amino acids. The CDR3 here is CASSKKRYQQGASYNEQFF. DNA of the CDR3: TGTGCCAGCAGCAAAAAAAGATACCAACAGGGGGCCTCCTACAATGAGCAGTTCTTC.

The J gene is TRBJ1-5, the V gene TRBV2; possibly TRBD1 for D (5 bases). V shed 1 base and J shed 5 bases, with 12 bases lying between them. The CDR3 is 15 amino acids. Germline V gives CDR1 SNHLY, CDR2 FYNNEI. CDR3 loop: CASSEVPGGDQPQHF. In nucleotides, the CDR3 is TGTGCCAGCAGTGAAGTTCCGGGAGGGGATCAGCCCCAGCATTTT.

The chain uses TRBV15 and TRBJ2-3; D is perhaps TRBD2 (5 bases). This CDR3 is 16 amino acids long. Germline-derived CDR1 and CDR2 are LNHNV and YYDKDF (reference sequence). Trimming pared 1 base from V and 2 bases from J, leaving 13 bases between. This CDR3 reads CATSRVRGQLTDTQYF. The CDR3 region has the DNA TGTGCCACCAGCAGAGTTCGCGGGCAGCTCACAGATACGCAGTATTTT.

The rearrangement uses TRBV19 and TRBJ2-1; 10 nucleotides line up with TRBD2. Trimming took 6 bases from V and 8 from J; bases not matched to a gene: 13. Germline V gene sequence: CDR1 LNHDA, CDR2 SQIVND (reference sequence). The CDR3 extends over 16 amino acids. The CDR3 protein is CASSPVPSGSGDEQFF. The CDR3 DNA sequence: TGTGCCAGTAGCCCTGTCCCTAGCGGGAGTGGGGATGAGCAGTTCTTC.

V and J are TRBV6-1 and TRBJ2-7, with TRBD2 identical over 9 bases. The CDR3 extends over 14 amino acids. Germline loops: CDR1 MNHNS, CDR2 SASEGT. With 3 bases clipped from V and 2 bases from J, the junction kept 2 bases outside the gene matches. The CDR3 spells CASSELAGPYEQYF. The CDR3 DNA is TGTGCCAGCAGTGAGCTAGCGGGGCCCTACGAGCAGTACTTC.

The rearrangement uses TRBV25-1 and TRBJ2-2; the match to TRBD2 covers 15 bases. Trimming took 6 bases from V and 5 from J; bases not matched to a gene: 7. The CDR3 extends over 17 amino acids. Germline values: CDR1 MGHDK, CDR2 SYGVNS. CDR3 nucleotides: TGTGCCAGCAGGGCGGGACTAGCGGGAGGAGGAACCGGGGAGCTGTTTTTT. Translated, it gives CASRAGLAGGGTGELFF.

The chain's CDR3 is CAWSPDRISTFPYTF. The CDR3 region has the DNA TGTGCCTGGAGTCCCGACAGGATATCGACATTTCCGTACACCTTC. The chain recombines TRBV30 with TRBJ1-2; TRBD1 might be the D (6 bases). The ends were cut back, 2 bases at V and 11 bases at J, with 24 bases in the middle. CDR3 length equals 15 residues. Per the germline V gene, CDR1 is GTSNPN and CDR2 is SVGIG (reference sequence).

This chain uses TRBV4-2 with TRBJ2-3; 10 nucleotides agree with TRBD2. CDR3 size: 18 residues. V was pared by 5 bases and J by 3 bases, with 14 bases of the junction left unmatched. Germline assignment: CDR1 LGHNA and CDR2 YNFKEQ. The CDR3 sequence: CASSYRLAGVNGTDTQYF. In DNA form, the CDR3 reads TGTGCCAGCAGCTACCGGCTAGCGGGAGTAAATGGGACAGATACGCAGTATTTT.

V and J are TRBV7-9 and TRBJ2-1, with TRBD2 identical over 14 bases. After removal of 2 bases from V and 12 bases from J, the junction contained 3 bases not matched to a gene. Germline CDR1 reads SEHNR; CDR2 reads FQNEAQ (reference sequence). The CDR3 is made up of 14 amino acids. The CDR3, as DNA: TGTGCCAGCAGCTTAAATGGACTAGCGGGAGGGCAGTTCTTC. Its protein is CASSLNGLAGGQFF.

The V gene is TRBV7-6, the J gene TRBJ2-1; D ambiguous. Germline V gives CDR1 SGHVS, CDR2 FNYEAQ. Trimming pared 5 bases from V and 6 bases from J, leaving 8 bases between. The CDR3 consists of 12 residues. CDR3 coding DNA: TGTGCCAGCAGCCAAACATGCAATGAGCAGTTCTTC. As protein: CASSQTCNEQFF.

The chain recombines TRBV6-5 with TRBJ2-1, with D uncertain. Per germline, CDR1 MNHEY and CDR2 SVGAGI. The CDR3 has 14 amino acids. V was pared by 5 bases and J by 1 base, with 9 bases between. Written as DNA, the CDR3 is TGTGCCAGCAGTACCTGCGAATCCTACAATGAGCAGTTCTTC. It specifies CASSTCESYNEQFF.

The gene calls are TRBV27 and TRBJ2-7; weak D call: TRBD1 (5 bases). This CDR3 has 13 amino acids. The germline V gene has CDR1 MNHEY and CDR2 SMNVEV (reference sequence). Trimming left V 4 bases short and J 2 bases short, with 9 bases between. CDR3 DNA sequence: TGTGCCAGCAGTTCGCAGGGCCCCTACGAGCAGTACTTC. Residues: CASSSQGPYEQYF.

The chain couples TRBV21-1 to TRBJ2-3; the table's D call of TRBD2 was not tested on the DNA. TRBV21-1 is termed a pseudogene. The CDR3 extends over 16 amino acids. CDR3 coding DNA: TGTGCCAGCAGCAAGAGTCCTCTAGCGGGACCACAGAAGGGCTATTTT. Protein sequence: CASSKSPLAGPQKGYF.

Details on this clone: This specimen includes other DNA sequences encoding the same CDR3. This rearrangement joins TRBV28 to TRBJ1-4; 7 bases line up with TRBD1. The CDR3 covers 12 residues. Germline CDR1 reads MDHEN; CDR2 reads SYDVKM. The J segment lost 8 bases and the V segment lost 4 bases, leaving 1 base of the junction unmatched. CDR3 protein: CASSSGGEKLFF. CDR3 nucleotides: TGTGCCAGCAGTTCAGGGGGGGAAAAACTGTTTTTT.

The V call is TRBV29-1, the J call TRBJ2-5, with 9 bases matching TRBD2. This CDR3 region has 14 residues. Germline CDR1 is SQVTM and CDR2 is ANQGSEA. The V and J ends lost 5 bases and 2 bases, in that order; junction bases with no gene match: 6. CDR3 sequence: CSVHPLAGQETQYF. CDR3 sequence (DNA): TGCAGCGTTCATCCACTAGCGGGTCAAGAGACCCAGTACTTC.

This chain links TRBV27 with TRBJ1-2, with 8 bases identical to TRBD1. Losses at the gene ends were 5 bases for V and 0 bases for J; bases not matched to a gene: 14. Germline CDR1 MNHEY, CDR2 SMNVEV (reference sequence). The CDR3 spans 18 residues. The CDR3, as DNA: TGTGCCAGCAGTCTAACTCCTTGGACAGGGAGGACTAACTATGGCTACACCTTC. This translates into CASSLTPWTGRTNYGYTF.

Only one count was recorded for this clone. This chain connects TRBV21-1 to TRBJ1-5; the listed D gene, TRBD1, was not tested against the DNA. TRBV21-1 is reported as a pseudogene. The CDR3 has 18 amino acids. CDR3 DNA sequence: TGTGCCAGCAGCGAAAAGTCTAGGGGGGCAGGGGGTAATCAGCCCCAGCATTTT. It encodes CASSEKSRGAGGNQPQHF.

The gene calls are TRBV5-4 and TRBJ2-5, with 8 bases aligning to TRBD2. Unmatched junction bases numbered 10, after V lost 1 base and J lost 5 bases. Germline CDR1 is SGHNT and CDR2 is YYREEE (reference sequence). This CDR3 has 16 residues. The CDR3 bases are TGTGCCAGCAGCTTGTTGGCTAGCGGGTTGGGGGAGACCCAGTACTTC. Protein sequence: CASSLLASGLGETQYF.

This clone appeared a single time. The chain joins TRBV4-3 to TRBJ2-7; 13 bases are a match to TRBD2. The CDR3 covers 18 residues. Germline trimming cut 1 base from V and 0 bases from J; bases unmatched to any gene: 6. The germline V gene encodes CDR1 LGHNA and CDR2 YSLEER. The CDR3 region is CASSQGGLAGIHSYEQYF. The CDR3 DNA follows: TGCGCCAGCAGCCAAGGGGGACTAGCGGGGATACACTCCTACGAGCAGTACTTC.

This clone was counted a few times. J is TRBJ1-2 and V is TRBV30, with 7 bases that match TRBD1. The V gene's germline CDR1 is GTSNPN and CDR2 SVGIG (reference sequence). With 3 bases clipped from V and 1 base from J, the junction kept 5 bases outside the gene matches. The CDR3 has 14 amino acids. The CDR3 DNA sequence: TGTGCCTGGAGCCCCGGGACAGATAACTATGGCTACACCTTC. It translates to CAWSPGTDNYGYTF.

The rearrangement uses TRBV7-2 and TRBJ1-5, with 9 bases matching TRBD1. Germline CDR1 and CDR2: SGHTA and FQGNSA. The trim removed 4 bases at V and 3 bases at J, leaving 4 bases unmatched. There are 15 residues in the CDR3. CDR3 coding DNA: TGTGCCAGCAGCTCCGGGACAGGGCCCAATCAGCCCCAGCATTTT. It yields the protein CASSSGTGPNQPQHF.

The DNA of the CDR3 is TGCGCCAGCAGCCAACGGACTAGCGGGAGCACAGATACGCAGTATTTT. This gives the protein CASSQRTSGSTDTQYF. V gene TRBV4-1 combines with J gene TRBJ2-3; TRBD2 agrees at 11 bases. Germline CDR1 is MGHRA and CDR2 is YSYEKL. Losses at the gene ends were 2 bases for V and 0 bases for J; bases not matched to a gene: 1. This CDR3 region has 16 residues.

This chain uses TRBV30 with TRBJ1-2; TRBD1 agrees at 7 bases. V lost 3 bases, J lost 5 bases, and 12 bases stayed unmatched. CDR3 length: 15 residues. Germline V lookup: CDR1 GTSNPN, CDR2 SVGIG (reference sequence). The CDR3 is CAWRVPRDRKYGYTF. In DNA form, the CDR3 reads TGTGCCTGGAGGGTGCCCCGGGACAGAAAATATGGCTACACCTTC.

This chain links TRBV7-2 with TRBJ2-7; weak D call: TRBD2 (6 bases). Between the trimmed V and J ends, which lost 0 bases and 2 bases, there was a span of 14 bases. From germline, CDR1 is SGHTA and CDR2 FQGNSA. CDR3 size: 16 residues. CDR3 region: CASSLAHPSEAYEQYF. The CDR3 nucleotides read TGTGCCAGCAGCTTAGCCCACCCTAGCGAGGCCTACGAGCAGTACTTC.

This clone appeared once. The chain joins TRBV15 to TRBJ2-5, with no clear D. Germline values: CDR1 LNHNV, CDR2 YYDKDF (reference sequence). The germline V and J ends were trimmed by 0 bases and 1 base, with 12 bases remaining between them. The CDR3 totals 16 residues. The CDR3 loop is CATSRDLYVSQETQYF. As DNA, the CDR3 is TGTGCCACCAGCAGAGATCTTTATGTCAGCCAAGAGACCCAGTACTTC.